This TCR beta chain was found in a study of shared clonotypes between healthy human individuals. Study-wide findings and caveats: Between a handful of donors, naive CD4 clonotypes were shared at a level of around 5.1%. The study sampled only blood, and tissue repertoires likely differ.

Notes on this clone: Its antigen is undetermined.

The CDR3 covers 17 residues. The V segment lost 3 bases and the J segment 4 bases; nucleotides outside the gene matches: 11. Germline V CDR1 and CDR2: GTSNPN, SVGIG (reference sequence). Naive-designated CD8 cells lacked CD45RO, were positively enriched for CCR7, and omitted terminally differentiated effector memory CD45RA+ cells. Measured with immunoSEQ multiplex PCR; TCRdb has only the in-frame clones, and not every one. The sample has around 1.9 million clones, 93% seen once. The sample taken for sequencing was naive CD8+ T cells from PBMCs. V and J are TRBV30 and TRBJ2-5; TRBD2 matches at 13 bases. The TCR sequence derives from a man between 18 and 29 years old in good health. Some clones in this sample may be carry-over from other donors' samples. The CDR3 protein is CAWSGATSGRDVETQYF. Here the CDR3 DNA reads TGTGCCTGGAGCGGAGCCACTAGCGGGAGGGACGTAGAGACCCAGTACTTC.